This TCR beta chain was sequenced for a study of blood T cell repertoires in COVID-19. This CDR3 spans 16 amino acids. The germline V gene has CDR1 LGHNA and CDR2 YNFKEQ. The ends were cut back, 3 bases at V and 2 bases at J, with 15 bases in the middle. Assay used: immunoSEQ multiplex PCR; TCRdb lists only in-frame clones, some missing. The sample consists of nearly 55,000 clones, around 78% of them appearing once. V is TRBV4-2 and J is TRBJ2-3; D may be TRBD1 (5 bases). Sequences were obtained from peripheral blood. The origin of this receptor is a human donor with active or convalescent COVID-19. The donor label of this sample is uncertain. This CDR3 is CASSQKAGRLTDTQYF. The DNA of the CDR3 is TGTGCCAGCAGCCAGAAGGCAGGGCGGCTCACAGATACGCAGTATTTT.